This is a list of T cell receptor beta chains from one sample in a study of T cell changes during pregnancy in multiple sclerosis. Sequencing was performed with immunoSEQ multiplex PCR; in TCRdb, only in-frame clones are kept and a portion is missing. The sample holds tens of thousands of clones; roughly nine tenths are singletons and the top ten take 0.15% to 0.25%. The sequences come from CD4+ T cells from peripheral blood mononuclear cells, collected in the second trimester of pregnancy. The receptors were gathered from a female donor with multiple sclerosis, enrolled in a pregnancy study. CDR3s include the opening cysteine and the closing phenylalanine or tryptophan. Each record gives: clone size, CDR3 length, V gene, J gene, CDR3 protein. Clone size is shown for a subset of rows, as once, few, many or a class of expanded clone.

NA	16	TRBV18	TRBJ1-2	CASSRADRGSDYGYTF
NA	15	TRBV10-3	TRBJ1-3	CASRTGGSSGNTIYF
once	15	TRBV6-1	TRBJ1-5	CASSGWGVSNQPQHF
once	11	TRBV28	TRBJ1-1	CASSRTTEAFF
NA	16	TRBV9	TRBJ2-7	CASSVGAGTRPGEQYF
NA	15	TRBV7-3	TRBJ1-1	CASSSIGGQGTEAFF
NA	17	TRBV4-1	TRBJ2-6	CASSQVVELSGANVLTF
NA	16	TRBV29-1	TRBJ2-7	CSVWGLQQGSSYEQYF
NA	13	TRBV30	TRBJ2-5	CAWSKQGRETQYF
NA	14	TRBV7-2	TRBJ1-1	CASSLALTGSEAFF
NA	14	TRBV15	TRBJ2-1	CATSRGQSYNEQFF
NA	15	TRBV19	TRBJ2-3	CASSINQGFTDTQYF
NA	14	TRBV2	TRBJ2-3	CASSSDRGPDTQYF
NA	13	TRBV2	TRBJ1-5	CASTRDTNQPQHF
once	14	TRBV28	TRBJ1-4	CASSSGVLNEKLFF
NA	13	TRBV9	TRBJ1-5	CASSSDTSQPQHF
NA	14	TRBV11-2	TRBJ2-3	CASSLIGGTDTQYF
NA	18	TRBV19	TRBJ1-4	CASSIIRTALKTNEKLFF
NA	14	TRBV2	TRBJ2-4	CASSESGVGNIQYF
NA	14	TRBV27	TRBJ1-2	CASSSERGGKGYTF
NA	14	TRBV19	TRBJ1-1	CASSSGTENTEAFF
few	12	TRBV30	TRBJ1-1	CAWGTGNTEAFF
NA	14	TRBV9	TRBJ1-4	CASSVEARREKLFF
NA	14	TRBV19	TRBJ2-5	CASSNPTGQETQYF
few	13	TRBV27	TRBJ1-5	CATEVGQHQPQHF
once	17	TRBV18	TRBJ2-2	CASSPGSGRRNTGELFF
few	12	TRBV5-1	TRBJ1-1	CASSLGTGAAFF
NA	13	TRBV6-5	TRBJ2-2	CASSRTGSGELFF
NA	14	TRBV5-1	TRBJ1-5	CASSLGGVNQPQHF
NA	17	TRBV2	TRBJ1-1	CASSFYRDRAMNTEAFF
NA	16	TRBV5-6	TRBJ1-5	CASSLALGDSNQPQHF
NA	13	TRBV5-1	TRBJ2-5	CASSLEGQETQYF
NA	14	TRBV9	TRBJ2-7	CASSVGTALREQYF
NA	16	TRBV6-5	TRBJ2-7	CASSYTSRGGAGRQYF
NA	15	TRBV10-3	TRBJ2-5	CAISEGQSTVEPQYF
NA	14	TRBV29-1	TRBJ1-3	CSVLGGLSGDTIYF
few	12	TRBV6-1	TRBJ1-1	CASSEQGRQAFF
NA	13	TRBV5-4	TRBJ2-5	CASSSRGGETQYF